The present T cell receptor (beta chain) was sequenced within a study of blood T cell repertoires in COVID-19. Study-wide background: Collection of acute and convalescent COVID-19 samples took place in the United States, Italy and Spain. The analysed material was cDNA or gDNA that came from T cells, B-cell-depleted T cells, or PBMCs.

Participants came from around 25 US areas, aged about 18 to 100 years. CDR3 length equals 14 residues. The germline CDR1 and CDR2 sequences are LNHDA and SQIVND (reference sequence). After removal of 5 bases from V and 4 bases from J, the junction contained 7 bases not matched to a gene. Assay used: immunoSEQ multiplex PCR; TCRdb lists only in-frame clones, some missing. The table lists fewer than 300,000 clones, approximately 83% of them singletons. Sequenced input: PBMCs or T cells enriched from blood (not recorded which). The clonotype originates from a woman in her twenties or thirties who had recovered from COVID-19. The chain combines TRBV19 with TRBJ1-1; 7 bases are a match to TRBD1. The CDR3 loop reads CASSLTGVVTEAFF. CDR3 DNA: TGTGCCAGTAGTCTTACAGGGGTAGTCACTGAAGCTTTCTTT.